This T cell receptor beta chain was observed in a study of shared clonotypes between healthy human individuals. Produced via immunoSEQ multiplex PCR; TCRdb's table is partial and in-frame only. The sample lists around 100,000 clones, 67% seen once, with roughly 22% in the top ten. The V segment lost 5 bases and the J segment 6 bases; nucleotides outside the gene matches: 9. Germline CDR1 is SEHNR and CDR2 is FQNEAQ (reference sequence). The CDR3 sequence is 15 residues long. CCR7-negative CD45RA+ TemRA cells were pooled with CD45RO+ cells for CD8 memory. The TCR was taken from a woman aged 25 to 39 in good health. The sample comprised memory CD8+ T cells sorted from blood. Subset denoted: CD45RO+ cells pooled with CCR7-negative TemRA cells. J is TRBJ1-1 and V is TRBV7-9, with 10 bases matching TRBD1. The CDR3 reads CASSPGTGAVSEAFF. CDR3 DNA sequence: TGTGCCAGCAGCCCCGGGACAGGGGCTGTGTCTGAAGCTTTCTTT.